The present TCR beta chain was sequenced within a study of blood T cell repertoires in COVID-19. The overall study: The samples span acute and convalescent COVID-19 from the United States, Italy and Spain. From T cells, B-cell-depleted T cells, or PBMCs came the material, which was cDNA or gDNA.

Authors' analysis steps: Estimation of nucleated cell counts relied on the amplification of reference gene primers. The assay was immunoSEQ multiplex PCR, and TCRdb's table has in-frame clones only and misses some. From that table come the V and J calls and clone size; the DNA was used to work out D and trimming. The table shows under 150,000 clones, with approximately 80% occurring only once. Per the germline V gene, CDR1 is LGHDT and CDR2 is YNNKEL (reference sequence). The CDR3 has 14 residues. Trimming at V came to 4 bases and at J to 7 bases, leaving 10 bases not matched to a gene. The J gene is TRBJ2-7, the V gene TRBV3-1 (or the pseudogene TRBV3-2); TRBD1 aligns across 7 bases. The specimen sequenced was peripheral blood. This TCR derives from a middle-aged woman with acute or convalescent COVID-19. CDR3 amino acids: CASSPRQGFGEQYF. The CDR3, as DNA: TGTGCCAGCAGCCCTAGACAGGGTTTTGGTGAGCAGTACTTC.